These 6 T cell receptor beta chains came from one sample sequenced in a study of blood T cells in healthy people across ages. The second PCR ran roughly 6 to 12 cycles with a sample-barcoded 5' primer and J-beta primers. Via MiXCR, TCRdb re-called the 5' RACE reads, giving one row per CDR3 protein. The table shows approximately 580,000 distinct CDR3 sequences, with under 30% occurring only once. These data were also filed under a second study, of T cells of mothers and their children.

The sample comprised blood. All receptors derive from a boy aged 10-17 years in good health.

V gene TRBV6-1 combines with J gene TRBJ2-5; 12 bases line up with TRBD2. The J call is in doubt because the DNA end fits TRBJ2-1 better. The CDR3 has 15 amino acids. CDR1 is MNHNS, CDR2 SASEGT, per germline. The CDR3 nucleotides are TGTGCCAGCAGTGAATGGACTAGCGGGGCGAATGAGCAGTTCTTC. This gives the protein CASSEWTSGANEQFF.

This clonotype occurred a few times. The chain uses TRBV27 and TRBJ2-5; D gene uncertain. CDR1 and CDR2 (germline): MNHEY, SMNVEV (reference sequence). The CDR3 is 16 residues long. Trimming removed 2 bases from V and 2 bases from J, with 15 bases in between. CDR3 loop: CASSLTFVRSQETQYF. In DNA, the CDR3 is TGTGCCAGCAGTTTAACTTTTGTTCGGAGTCAAGAGACCCAGTACTTC.

This clonotype occurred many times. CDR3 in amino acids: CASSPADQETQYF. CDR3 nucleotides: TGTGCCAGCAGTCCTGCCGACCAAGAGACCCAGTACTTC. The rearrangement uses TRBV7-9 and TRBJ2-5; D uncertain. Between the trimmed V and J ends, which lost 6 bases and 0 bases, there was a span of 8 bases. There are 13 residues in the CDR3. Per germline, CDR1 SEHNR and CDR2 FQNEAQ (reference sequence).

The chain uses TRBV7-8 and TRBJ1-5; D is undetermined. The CDR3 length is 16 residues. V was clipped by 8 bases and J by 2 bases, with 19 bases between them. CDR1 is SGHVS, CDR2 FQNEAQ, per germline. CDR3 amino acids: CASQQPDESGNQPQHF. The CDR3 bases are TGTGCCAGCCAGCAGCCCGATGAGAGCGGCAATCAGCCCCAGCATTTT.

The chain uses TRBV9 and TRBJ2-5; no clear D gene. Germline V gives CDR1 SGDLS, CDR2 YYNGEE. V shed 4 bases and J shed 4 bases, with 20 bases lying between them. CDR3 length: 16 residues. The CDR3 region is CASSSGTPNGIETQYF. DNA for the CDR3: TGTGCCAGCAGCTCCGGAACGCCTAACGGCATAGAGACCCAGTACTTC.

The chain recombines TRBV4-2 with TRBJ2-7; no reliable D call. CDR3 length: 15 amino acids. The germline CDR1 and CDR2 sequences are LGHNA and YNFKEQ. Between the trimmed V and J ends, which lost 0 bases and 3 bases, there was a span of 12 bases. CDR3 in DNA: TGTGCCAGCAGCCAAGAGTCCAGGAATGACTACGAGCAGTACTTC. Translated, it gives CASSQESRNDYEQYF.